The present entry profiles one T cell receptor (beta chain) with its context. The specificity of this receptor is unknown. No clone much larger than this one lies a single base away; base qualities are absent. This specimen belongs to a study of CD8+ T cells in alopecia areata (dated by TCRdb to about 2018). About the full investigation: Treated patients were enrolled in an open-label pilot trial of oral tofacitinib, 5 to 10 mg twice daily, for moderate-to-severe alopecia areata. Patients received tofacitinib for 6 to 18 months and were then followed off drug for 6 months to check for delayed response and recurrence. In treated patients, disease severity was measured using the SALT score, which gives the percentage of scalp surface area affected. High-throughput TCRbeta sequencing was used to examine T cell clonal expansion in alopecia areata in both the C3H/HeJ mouse model and human patients. Scalp tissue and sorted CD4+ and CD8+ peripheral blood T cells from patchy and totalis/universalis alopecia areata patients and from healthy controls were covered by human TCRbeta sequencing. Biopsies were taken from tofacitinib-treated patients at baseline and again at 4 and 24 weeks into treatment, and several of those patients also had a later scalp biopsy. Scalp clonality was compared among normal scalp (n=4), patchy alopecia areata scalp (n=8), and alopecia totalis/universalis scalp (n=8). RNA came from the PAXgene miRNA kit for fixed scalp, the miRNeasy kit for PBMCs, and the RNeasy kit for mouse skin. Amplification of TCRbeta CDR3 regions was done by immunoSEQ multiplex PCR using 35 Vbeta forward primers and 13 Jbeta reverse primers.

V lost 2 bases and J lost 3 bases; the stretch between them is 9 bases long. CDR1 and CDR2, looked up from the germline V gene, are SGHRS and YFSETQ. Including the terminal cysteine and phenylalanine, the CDR3 comprises 13 residues. Only the CDR3 region is kept as DNA, spanning 39 bases read in frame from base 1. What the study reported, not specific to this receptor: The treated cohort was small, with a single nonresponder, so links between baseline CD8+ expansion and response need larger studies. Unlike mouse skin, which is dominated by gammadelta T cells, normal human skin has resident alphabeta T cells that are also sequenced, and this complicates analysis of the scalp TCR repertoire. With tofacitinib, both scalp clonality and the number of expanded CD8+ clones among the top 100 scalp clones went down significantly. Shared TCR sequences between patients were less evident than in mice, which may be partly attributable to HLA diversity in the patient population. During tofacitinib treatment, many expanded lesional clones remained in scalp and blood, and this persistence may partly explain relapse after treatment is stopped. Compared with normal scalp, lesional scalp, particularly in alopecia totalis/universalis, had higher clonality and more expanded CD8+ clones, which suggests antigenic drive.

What the time point label conveys for this sample: 20 to 30 weeks on oral tofacitinib. The sample's treatment or condition, from its label and the paper: oral pan-JAK inhibitor, 5-10 mg twice daily. Lesional scalp punch biopsies and peripheral blood were obtained from alopecia areata patients. PBMCs were isolated by density centrifugation and stained for CD3, CD4 and CD8, and CD4+ and CD8+ T cells were sorted on a FACSAria. Receptor amplification or capture employed the immunoSEQ multiplex PCR assay. RNA was extracted from all samples and reverse transcribed into cDNA as template for TCR sequencing. First-strand cDNA was synthesized using SuperScript III with a 2:1 mix of oligo-dT and random hexamers. Amplification bias was assessed with a synthetic immune receptor repertoire, and residual bias was removed computationally. As for the original processing: Raw reads were preprocessed for error removal, and CDR3 was defined according to IMGT conventions as running from the conserved cysteine to phenylalanine. Clonality was computed as 1 minus the Shannon entropy, with the entropy normalized by log2 of the number of productive unique TCRs. Whether scalp clones were CD4 or CD8 was inferred by matching scalp TCRbeta sequences against CD4 and CD8 repertoires sorted from blood. TCRdb holds this immuneACCESS table with in-frame rearrangements only. Some clones are missing; in checked studies, unresolved V genes explain under half, and the rest has no known cause. That table furnishes V, J and clone size, whereas the DNA furnished D and trimming. This sample has 110,000 or so clones in its table, and around 54% of those were observed once. Jointly, the top ten make up under 3.5% of the sample.

The sample was CD4+ T cells sorted from blood, taken at week 24, from a patient treated with tofacitinib. The rearranged chain carries TRBV5-1 and TRBJ2-7; the D segment cannot be called with confidence. The receptor's source is a human donor with alopecia areata. CDR3 loop: CASSFSNNYEQYF. The bases are TGCGCCAGCAGCTTTTCGAACAACTACGAGCAGTACTTC.